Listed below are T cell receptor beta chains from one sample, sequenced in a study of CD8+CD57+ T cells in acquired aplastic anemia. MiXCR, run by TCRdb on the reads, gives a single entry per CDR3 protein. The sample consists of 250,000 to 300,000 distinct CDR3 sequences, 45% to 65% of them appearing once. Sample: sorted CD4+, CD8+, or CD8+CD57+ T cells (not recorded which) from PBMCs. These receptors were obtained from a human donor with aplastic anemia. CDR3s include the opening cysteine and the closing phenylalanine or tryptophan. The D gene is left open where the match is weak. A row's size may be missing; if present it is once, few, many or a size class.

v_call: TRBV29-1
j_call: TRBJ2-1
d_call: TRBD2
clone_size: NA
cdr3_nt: TGCAGCGTTGAAATGCTAGCGGGGATCACAGATACGCAGTTCTTC
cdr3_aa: CSVEMLAGITDTQFF

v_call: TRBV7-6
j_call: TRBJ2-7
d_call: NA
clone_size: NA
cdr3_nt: TGTGCCAGCAGCCCGCAAGTAGGAGACTCCTACGAGCAGTACTTC
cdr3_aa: CASSPQVGDSYEQYF

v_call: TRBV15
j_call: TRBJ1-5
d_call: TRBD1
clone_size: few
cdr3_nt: TGTGCCACCAGCAGAAAGGGGACAGGGTATAGCAATCAGCCCCAGCATTTT
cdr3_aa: CATSRKGTGYSNQPQHF

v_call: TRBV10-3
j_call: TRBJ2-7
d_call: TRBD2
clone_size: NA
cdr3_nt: TGTGCCATCGGGGGACTAGACGGGTCCTACGAGCAGTACTTC
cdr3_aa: CAIGGLDGSYEQYF

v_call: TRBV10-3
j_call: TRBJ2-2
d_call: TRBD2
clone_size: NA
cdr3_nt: TGTGCCATCAGTGAGTCTCCGGGACTAGTAATCGTCGGGGAGCTGTTTTTT
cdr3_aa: CAISESPGLVIVGELFF

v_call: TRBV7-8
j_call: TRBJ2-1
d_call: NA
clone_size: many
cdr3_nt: TGTGCCAGCAGCTTAATTCCGAATACAGTGAATGAGCAGTTCTTC
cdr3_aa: CASSLIPNTVNEQFF

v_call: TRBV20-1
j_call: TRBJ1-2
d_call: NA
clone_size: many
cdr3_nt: TGCAGTGCCGCCACCTCTGGAAGGGTGTACTATGGCTACACCTTC
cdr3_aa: CSAATSGRVYYGYTF

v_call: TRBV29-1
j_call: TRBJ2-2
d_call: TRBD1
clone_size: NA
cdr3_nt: TGCAGCGCTCAGGGACAGAAGAACACCGGGGAGCTGTTTTTT
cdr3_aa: CSAQGQKNTGELFF

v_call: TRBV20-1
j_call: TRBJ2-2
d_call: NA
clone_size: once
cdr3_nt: TGCAGTGCTCAAACAGGGGAGCTGTTTTTT
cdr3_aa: CSAQTGELFF

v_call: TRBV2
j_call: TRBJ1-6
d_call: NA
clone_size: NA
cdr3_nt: TGTGCCAGCAATGAACAGGGAGGATCTTCACCCCTCCACTTT
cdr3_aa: CASNEQGGSSPLHF

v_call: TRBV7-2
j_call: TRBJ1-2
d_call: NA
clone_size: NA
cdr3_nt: TGTGCCAGCAGCCACGAGTGGTTGTTGGGTCCTGGCTACACCTTC
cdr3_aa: CASSHEWLLGPGYTF

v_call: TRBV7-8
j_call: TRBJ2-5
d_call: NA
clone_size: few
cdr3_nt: TGTGCCAGCAATTACAGGGCGGGGGAGACCCAGTACTTC
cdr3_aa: CASNYRAGETQYF

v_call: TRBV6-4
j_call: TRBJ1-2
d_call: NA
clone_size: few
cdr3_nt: TGTGCCAGCAGTGAGAGAGGGGAGGGTGGCTACACCTTC
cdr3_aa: CASSERGEGGYTF

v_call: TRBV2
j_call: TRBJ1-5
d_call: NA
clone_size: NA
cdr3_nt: TGTGCCAGCAGTGAGATCGGGAATCAGCCCCAGCATTTT
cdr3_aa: CASSEIGNQPQHF

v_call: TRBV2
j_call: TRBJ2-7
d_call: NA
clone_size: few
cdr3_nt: TGTGCCAGCAAGGTCTCCCTAGCCCACGAGCAGTACTTC
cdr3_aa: CASKVSLAHEQYF

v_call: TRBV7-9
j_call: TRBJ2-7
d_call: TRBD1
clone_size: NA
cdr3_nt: TGTGCCAGCACTTTGGACAGGGGACCCTACGAGCAGTACTTC
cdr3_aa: CASTLDRGPYEQYF

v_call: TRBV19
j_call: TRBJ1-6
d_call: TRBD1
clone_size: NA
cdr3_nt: TGTGCCAGTAGTATGGAGCAAGGGGGCCTCGTTTGGTCACCCCTCCACTTT
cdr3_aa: CASSMEQGGLVWSPLHF

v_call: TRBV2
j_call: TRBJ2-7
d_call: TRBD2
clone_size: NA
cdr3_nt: TGTGCCAGCAGCGGAACTAGCGGGAGTTCCTACGAGCAGTACTTC
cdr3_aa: CASSGTSGSSYEQYF

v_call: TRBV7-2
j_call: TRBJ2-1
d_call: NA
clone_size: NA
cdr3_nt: TGTGCCAGCAGCTTAGGCGGTCTAGCGAATGAGCAGTTCTTC
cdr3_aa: CASSLGGLANEQFF

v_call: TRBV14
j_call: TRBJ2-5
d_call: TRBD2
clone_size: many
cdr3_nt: TGTGCCAGCAGCCCCCTGGGAGCTAGCGGGGGCCTTGGACCGGAGACCCAGTACTTC
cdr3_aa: CASSPLGASGGLGPETQYF

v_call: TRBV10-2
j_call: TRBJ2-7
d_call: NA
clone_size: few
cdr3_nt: TGCGCCAGCACGTCCCCCTCCTACGAGCAGTACTTC
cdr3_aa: CASTSPSYEQYF

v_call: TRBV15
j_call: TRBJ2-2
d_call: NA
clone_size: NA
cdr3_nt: TGTGCCACCAGCGACCGGACAGACGGGGAGCTGTTTTTT
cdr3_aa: CATSDRTDGELFF

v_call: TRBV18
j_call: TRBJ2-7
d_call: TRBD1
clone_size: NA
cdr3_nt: TGCGCCAGCTCACCTGCCGGGACAGCATATTACGAGCAGTACTTC
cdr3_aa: CASSPAGTAYYEQYF

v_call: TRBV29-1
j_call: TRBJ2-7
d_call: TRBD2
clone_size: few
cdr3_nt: TGCAGCGTTGAAGGTCTTATAGCGGGCGAGCAGTACTTC
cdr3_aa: CSVEGLIAGEQYF

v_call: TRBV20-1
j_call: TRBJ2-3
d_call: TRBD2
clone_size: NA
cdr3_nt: TGCAGTGCTTCCGGGACTAGCGGGAGGGGAGATACGCAGTATTTT
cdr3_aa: CSASGTSGRGDTQYF

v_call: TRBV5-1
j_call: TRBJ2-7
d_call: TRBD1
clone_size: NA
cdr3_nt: TGCGCCAGCAGCGAAGGGACAGGGGGCAACGAGCAGTACTTC
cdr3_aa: CASSEGTGGNEQYF

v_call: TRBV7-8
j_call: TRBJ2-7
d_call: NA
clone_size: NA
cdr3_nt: TGTGCCAGCAGCTTACTATGGGGGCTCCGGGGTATCTACGAGCAGTACTTC
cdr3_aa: CASSLLWGLRGIYEQYF

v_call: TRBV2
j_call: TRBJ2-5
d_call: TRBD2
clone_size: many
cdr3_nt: TGTGCCAGCATTCGGGGGGTTCGAGAGACCCAGTACTTC
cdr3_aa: CASIRGVRETQYF

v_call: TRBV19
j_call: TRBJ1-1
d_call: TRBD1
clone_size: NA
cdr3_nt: TGTGCCAGTAGTATCTCCGGGACAGTGAACACTGAAGCTTTCTTT
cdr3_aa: CASSISGTVNTEAFF

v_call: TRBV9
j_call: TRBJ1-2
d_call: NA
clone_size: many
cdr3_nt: TGTGCCAGCAGCGACAGGACAGACTATGGCTACACCTTC
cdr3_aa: CASSDRTDYGYTF

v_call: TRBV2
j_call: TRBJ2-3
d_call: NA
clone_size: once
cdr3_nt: TGTGCCAGCAGTGAAGGGAGGGGGCGAATTATTTTTGTTAGCACAGATACGCAGTATTTT
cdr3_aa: CASSEGRGRIIFVSTDTQYF

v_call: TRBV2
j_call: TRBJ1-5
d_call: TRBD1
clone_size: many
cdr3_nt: TGTGCCAGCAGTGCGAGGACAGGTAATAATCAGCCCCAGCATTTT
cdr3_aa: CASSARTGNNQPQHF

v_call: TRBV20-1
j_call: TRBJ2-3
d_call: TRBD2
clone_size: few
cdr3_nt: TGCAGTGCTAGCGGGGCCGTGGGGACTAGCGGGGGAGATACGCAGTATTTT
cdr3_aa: CSASGAVGTSGGDTQYF

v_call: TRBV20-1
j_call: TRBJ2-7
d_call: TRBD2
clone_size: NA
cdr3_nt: TGCAGTGCTAGATCCATACTAGCGGGAGCCCAATACGAGCAGTACTTC
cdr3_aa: CSARSILAGAQYEQYF

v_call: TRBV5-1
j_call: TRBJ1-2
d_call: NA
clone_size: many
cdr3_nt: TGCGCCAGCAGCTTGGGGGGAGTAAGTAACTATGGCTACACCTTC
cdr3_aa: CASSLGGVSNYGYTF

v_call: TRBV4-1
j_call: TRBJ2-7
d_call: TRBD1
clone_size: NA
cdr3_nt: TGCGCCAGCAGCCCGAAACAGGGGAATGACGAGCAGTACTTC
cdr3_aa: CASSPKQGNDEQYF

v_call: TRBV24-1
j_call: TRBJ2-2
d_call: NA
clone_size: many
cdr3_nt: TGTGCCACCAGTGATTTCGCGGGGTCCGGCGGGGAGCTGTTTTTT
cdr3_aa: CATSDFAGSGGELFF

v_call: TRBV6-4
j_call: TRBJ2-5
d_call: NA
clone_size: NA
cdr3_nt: TGTGCCAGCAGTGCGACAGGCATGGAGACCCAGTACTTC
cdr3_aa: CASSATGMETQYF

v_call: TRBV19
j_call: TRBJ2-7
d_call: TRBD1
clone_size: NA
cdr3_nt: TGTGCCAGTAGGTGGACAGGTTCCTACGAGCAGTACTTC
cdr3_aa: CASRWTGSYEQYF

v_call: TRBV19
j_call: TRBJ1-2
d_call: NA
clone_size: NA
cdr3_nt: TGTGCCAGTAGTATAGCATCGGCTAACTATGGCTACACCTTC
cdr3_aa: CASSIASANYGYTF

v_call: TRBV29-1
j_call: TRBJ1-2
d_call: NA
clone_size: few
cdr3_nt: TGCAGCGTTTCCCGAGACAGCTTCGTCACCTTC
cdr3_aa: CSVSRDSFVTF